Following are 32 T cell receptor beta chains from one sample sequenced in a study of blood T cells in healthy people across ages. A second roughly 7 to 11 cycle PCR used barcoded and J-beta primers. TCRdb reanalysed the 5' RACE reads using MiXCR and keeps one entry per CDR3 protein. The table lists 450,000 to 650,000 distinct CDR3 sequences, around 24% of them singletons, with just over 8.5% in the top ten. These data also featured in a second study, about T cells of mothers and their children.

The sequencing sample was made of blood. The receptors derive from a boy between 5 and 17 years old in good health.

Note on this clonotype: Lacking the conserved final phenylalanine or tryptophan, this CDR3 likely reflects a read error. The CDR3 loop reads CASRGSGRYYGYTI. Written as DNA, the CDR3 is TGTGCCAGCAGAGGGTCCGGAAGATACTATGGCTACACCATC. This chain uses TRBV6-1 with TRBJ1-2; D uncertain. V was trimmed by 6 bases and J by 3 bases, leaving 14 bases between them. The CDR3 has 14 amino acids. The V gene's germline CDR1 is MNHNS and CDR2 SASEGT.

The CDR3: CASSSQGAVEKLFF. The CDR3, as DNA: TGTGCCAGCAGCTCACAGGGGGCTGTTGAAAAACTGTTTTTT. The rearrangement links TRBV7-9 to TRBJ1-4, with 9 bases fitting TRBD1. V dropped 4 bases and J dropped 7; count of bases not matched to a gene: 4. Germline V CDR1 and CDR2: SEHNR, FQNEAQ (reference sequence). The CDR3 loop spans 14 amino acids.

The table lists this clonotype with a few counts. V usage is TRBV9 and J usage is TRBJ2-2; TRBD2 might be the D (6 bases). Germline CDR1 is SGDLS and CDR2 is YYNGEE. CDR3 length equals 14 residues. V lost 5 bases to trimming and J lost 5 bases, with 13 bases between them. In DNA, the CDR3 is TGTGCCAGCAGTCCCCGGGGGAGGACCGGGGAGCTGTTTTTT. Its translation: CASSPRGRTGELFF.

The chain links TRBV6-8 to TRBJ2-4, with D possibly being TRBD1 (6 bases). The germline gives CDR1 MNHGY, CDR2 SAAAGT. The CDR3 spans 17 residues. Trimming shortened V by 2 bases and J by 0 bases, and 14 bases separated the two germline ends. This chain's CDR3 is CASSYPGQHLAKNIQYF. DNA for the CDR3: TGTGCCAGCAGTTACCCCGGACAGCATCTAGCCAAAAACATTCAGTACTTC.

This clonotype showed up just a few times. At one boundary the junction diverges from the germline segment, which might be a read error. The V gene is TRBV30, the J gene TRBJ2-5, with TRBD2 matching 11 bases. Germline V gene lookup returns CDR1 GTSNPN and CDR2 SVGIG (reference sequence). This CDR3 is built from 12 residues. The CDR3 DNA sequence: TGTGCCTGGAGTGTACTAGCGGGGGCGTCGTTCTTC. Translated, it gives CAWSVLAGASFF.

The rearrangement links TRBV20-1 to TRBJ2-2; D ambiguous. Deletions cut 5 bases from V and 4 bases from J, with 20 bases between. This CDR3 region has 16 residues. Germline V gene sequence: CDR1 DFQATT, CDR2 SNEGSKA (reference sequence). The CDR3 region has the DNA TGCAGTGCTTTCGGAGATCTGGCACGTAGCACCGGGGAGCTGTTTTTT. It translates to CSAFGDLARSTGELFF.

Note on this clonotype: Sequence at one end of the junction differs from germline and may be a read error. The chain carries TRBV9 and TRBJ2-3; TRBD2 agrees at 13 bases. The CDR3 runs to 19 residues. Germline V lookup: CDR1 SGDLS, CDR2 YYNGEE. CDR3 sequence: CASSARLAGGSVSTDTQYF. The CDR3 DNA sequence: TGTGCCAGCAGCGCGCGACTAGCGGGGGGATCCGTTAGCACGGATACGCAGTATTTT.

This clonotype was picked up a small number of times. This chain uses TRBV30 with TRBJ2-3; TRBD2 matches at 7 bases. Germline loops: CDR1 GTSNPN, CDR2 SVGIG (reference sequence). The CDR3 is made up of 14 amino acids. Unmatched junction bases numbered 11, after V lost 5 bases and J lost 6 bases. In DNA, the CDR3 is TGTGCCTGGGACCCGGGTAGCGGGTTGGATACGCAGTATTTT. This gives the protein CAWDPGSGLDTQYF. Filled out from reference TRBV30 and TRBJ2-3, the complete variable domain reads SQTIHQWPATLVQPVGSPLSLECTVEGTSNPNLYWYRQAAGRGLQLLFYSVGIGQISSEVPQNLSASRPQDRQFILSSKKLLLSDSGFYLCAWDPGSGLDTQYFGPGTRLTVL.

A few counts support this clonotype. V gene TRBV15 combines with J gene TRBJ1-1; no clear D. CDR1 and CDR2 from the germline V gene are LNHNV and YYDKDF (reference sequence). V was clipped by 1 base and J by 1 base, with 7 bases between them. The CDR3 covers 14 residues. The CDR3 loop reads CATSRAAQNTEAFF. In DNA, the CDR3 is TGTGCCACCAGCAGAGCGGCACAGAACACTGAAGCTTTCTTT.

The chain has TRBV20-1 and TRBJ2-5; possibly TRBD2 for D (6 bases). This CDR3 is built from 13 residues. Germline CDR1 and CDR2: DFQATT and SNEGSKA (reference sequence). The V and J ends lost 1 base and 4 bases respectively, with 10 bases between them. Written as DNA, the CDR3 is TGCAGTGCTAGAGTGGCGGGGCGAGAGACCCAGTACTTC. It encodes CSARVAGRETQYF.

The gene calls are TRBV6-1 and TRBJ2-1; 15 nucleotides line up with TRBD2. Losses at the gene ends were 5 bases for V and 5 bases for J; bases not matched to a gene: 7. CDR1 MNHNS and CDR2 SASEGT come from the germline V gene. This CDR3 region has 17 residues. This CDR3 reads CASSQGLAGGKDNEQFF. CDR3 sequence (DNA): TGTGCCAGCAGTCAGGGACTAGCGGGAGGAAAGGACAATGAGCAGTTCTTC.

This clonotype was recorded a few times. As the CDR3 is not closed by the conserved phenylalanine or tryptophan, this likely results from a read error. The chain employs TRBV20-1 and TRBJ2-1; 8 bases are a match to TRBD2. V lost 6 bases and J lost 2; bases outside the gene matches: 6. Germline values: CDR1 DFQATT, CDR2 SNEGSKA (reference sequence). This CDR3 is built from 14 residues. This CDR3 reads CSASEGLAYNEQFL. DNA for the CDR3: TGCAGTGCCTCTGAGGGACTAGCCTACAATGAGCAGTTCCTC.

The CDR3: CASRNRGSPLHF. The CDR3 nucleotides are TGTGCCAGCAGAAACAGGGGTTCACCCCTCCACTTT. The chain has TRBV6-5 and TRBJ1-6; 7 nucleotides align to TRBD1. V trimming: 6 bases; J trimming: 9 bases; junction bases outside the gene matches: 2. CDR3 length: 12 residues. Germline CDR1 reads MNHEY; CDR2 reads SVGAGI.

This clonotype has more than one count but fewer than ten. V gene TRBV6-5 combines with J gene TRBJ1-2, with a possible D match to TRBD1 (5 bases). CDR1 is MNHEY and CDR2 is SVGAGI in the germline V gene. Trimming took off 4 bases at V and 4 bases at J, with 10 bases between the two ends. The CDR3 runs to 13 residues. The CDR3 region is CASSSGLVYGYTF. DNA of the CDR3: TGTGCCAGCAGTTCAGGGTTGGTCTATGGCTACACCTTC.

This clonotype has only a few counts. The genes are TRBV7-2 and TRBJ2-7, with D perhaps assigned TRBD1 or TRBD2 (6 bases each). This CDR3 region has 16 residues. Germline V gene lookup returns CDR1 SGHTA and CDR2 FQGNSA. V was pared by 0 bases and J by 3 bases, with 15 bases between. CDR3 sequence (DNA): TGTGCCAGCAGCTTAGCGGGGGGCAAGGGGAACTACGAGCAGTACTTC. It codes for CASSLAGGKGNYEQYF.

This chain connects TRBV9 to TRBJ1-3; D unclear. CDR3 length: 15 residues. Germline CDR1 and CDR2: SGDLS and YYNGEE. The V gene lost 0 bases and the J gene lost 1 base, with 8 bases spanning the gap. The CDR3 nucleotides read TGTGCCAGCAGCGTAGAACCGGGTTCTGGAAACACCATATATTTT. Residues: CASSVEPGSGNTIYF.

This clonotype occurred a few times. The chain couples TRBV20-1 to TRBJ2-1, with 12 bases fitting TRBD2. Germline CDR1 DFQATT, CDR2 SNEGSKA (reference sequence). The CDR3 covers 16 residues. J was trimmed by 0 bases and V by 6 bases; bases with no gene match: 6. The CDR3 bases are TGCAGTGCCCCCGGACTAGCGGGGATCTCCTACAATGAGCAGTTCTTC. Protein: CSAPGLAGISYNEQFF.

V and J are TRBV27 and TRBJ2-5; D is possibly TRBD2 (7 bases). The J call is doubtful: the DNA matches TRBJ2-1 better. This CDR3 region has 15 residues. Germline CDR1 is MNHEY and CDR2 is SMNVEV (reference sequence). CDR3 DNA sequence: TGTGCCAGCAGCTGGGGGGGCCTGCCCTACAATGAGCAGTTCTTC. This gives the protein CASSWGGLPYNEQFF.

This chain connects TRBV24-1 to TRBJ1-2; D remains unclear. Germline V gene data show CDR1 as KGHDR and CDR2 as SFDVKD. The CDR3 runs 11 residues. The CDR3: CATKSNYGYTF. The CDR3 bases are TGTGCTACGAAGAGCAACTATGGCTACACCTTC.

The chain combines TRBV7-9 with TRBJ2-3; D call uncertain. The germline V gene encodes CDR1 SEHNR and CDR2 FQNEAQ (reference sequence). This CDR3 is 17 amino acids long. Trimming removed 4 bases at V and 0 bases at J, with 17 bases between. CDR3 coding DNA: TGTGCCAGCAGCTCCCATATTAGGAGCTATAGCACAGATACGCAGTATTTT. The encoded protein is CASSSHIRSYSTDTQYF.

The rearrangement joins TRBV5-1 to TRBJ2-5; no clear D. Germline V gives CDR1 SGHRS, CDR2 YFSETQ. The germline V and J ends were trimmed by 4 bases and 2 bases, with 12 bases remaining between them. CDR3 length: 14 amino acids. In DNA, the CDR3 is TGCGCCAGCAGCGGTGACATGACGCAAGAGACCCAGTACTTC. It specifies CASSGDMTQETQYF.

The chain carries TRBV18 and TRBJ1-1; 10 positions agree with TRBD1. After removal of 4 bases from V and 1 base from J, the junction contained 3 bases not matched to a gene. Germline V CDR1 and CDR2: KGHSH, LQKENI. The CDR3 length is 15 residues. The CDR3 reads CASSRDRGPNTEAFF. CDR3 DNA: TGTGCCAGCTCACGGGACAGGGGACCGAACACTGAAGCTTTCTTT.

The CDR3 loop is CASSLGTGKEELFF. DNA of the CDR3: TGCGCCAGCAGCCTCGGGACAGGGAAAGAGGAACTGTTTTTT. This chain links TRBV4-1 with TRBJ1-4; TRBD1 agrees at 9 bases. Per the germline V gene, CDR1 is MGHRA and CDR2 is YSYEKL. This CDR3 contains 14 residues. Trimming took 4 bases from V and 12 from J; bases not matched to a gene: 9.

This clonotype has just a few counts. A junction boundary mismatches the germline segment, possibly from a read error. The gene calls are TRBV2 and TRBJ2-7; 11 nucleotides agree with TRBD1. CDR3 length: 18 residues. CDR1 SNHLY and CDR2 FYNNEI come from the germline V gene. The CDR3 nucleotides read TGCGCCAGCAGTGAAGGTATCAGCGGGACAGGGGGGGCCTACGAGCAGTACTTC. This codes for CASSEGISGTGGAYEQYF. Full variable domain (rest looked up from reference TRBV2 and TRBJ2-7): EPEVTQTPSHQVTQMGQEVILRCVPISNHLYFYWYRQILGQKVEFLVSFYNNEISEKSEIFDDQFSVERPDGSNFTLKIRSTKLEDSAMYFCASSEGISGTGGAYEQYFGPGTRLTVT.

This clonotype has just a few counts. V usage is TRBV29-1 and J usage is TRBJ2-5; D gene uncertain. The J call may be faulty, since TRBJ2-7 better matches the DNA end. Per germline, CDR1 SQVTM and CDR2 ANQGSEA. CDR3 length: 13 amino acids. CDR3 DNA: TGCAGCGTTGGACCCAGGCTAACCTACGAGCAGTACTTC. It specifies CSVGPRLTYEQYF.

The chain has TRBV7-8 and TRBJ1-2; D is uncertain. The CDR3 consists of 13 residues. Trimming took off 5 bases at V and 1 base at J, with 8 bases between the two ends. The germline V gene encodes CDR1 SGHVS and CDR2 FQNEAQ. CDR3 nucleotides: TGTGCCAGCAGCCAACCGGTTAACTATGGCTACACCTTC. It is translated as CASSQPVNYGYTF. Combining the CDR3 with reference TRBV7-8 and TRBJ1-2 gives the whole variable domain GAGVSQSPRYKVAKRGQDVALRCDPISGHVSLFWYQQALGQGPEFLTYFQNEAQLDKSGLPSDRFFAERPEGSVSTLKIQRTQQEDSAVYLCASSQPVNYGYTFGSGTRLTVV.

The V call is TRBV7-6, the J call TRBJ2-5; D might be TRBD2 (5 bases). Deletions cut 1 base from V and 3 bases from J, with 6 bases between. CDR1 is SGHVS and CDR2 is FNYEAQ in the germline V gene. The CDR3 has 13 residues. As DNA, the CDR3 is TGTGCCAGCAGCTTAGAACTAGAAGAGACCCAGTACTTC. Translated, it gives CASSLELEETQYF.

This sequence joins TRBV7-2 and TRBJ1-4; D perhaps matches TRBD1 (5 bases). V was trimmed by 5 bases and J by 5 bases, leaving 12 bases between them. Germline V CDR1 and CDR2: SGHTA, FQGNSA. This CDR3 spans 14 amino acids. For the CDR3, the DNA is TGTGCCAGCAGCCAACGGGGGGTAAATGAAAAACTGTTTTTT. Its protein product is CASSQRGVNEKLFF.

This clonotype was picked up a small number of times. V gene TRBV7-9 combines with J gene TRBJ2-3, with TRBD2 identical over 12 bases. The germline V gene encodes CDR1 SEHNR and CDR2 FQNEAQ (reference sequence). V shed 6 bases and J 0 bases; nucleotides not matched to a gene: 4. This CDR3 comprises 16 residues. The CDR3, as DNA: TGTGCCAGCAGTTCTGGGACTAGCGGGAGCACAGATACGCAGTATTTT. Translation gives CASSSGTSGSTDTQYF.

The J gene is TRBJ2-1, the V gene TRBV7-2; D is possibly TRBD2 (5 bases). The germline V and J ends were trimmed by 2 bases and 5 bases, with 13 bases remaining between them. The germline V gene encodes CDR1 SGHTA and CDR2 FQGNSA. The CDR3 length is 15 residues. CDR3 sequence reads: CASSLSGYPNNEQFF. CDR3 bases: TGTGCCAGCAGCTTAAGCGGCTACCCGAACAATGAGCAGTTCTTC. The whole variable domain, filled in from reference TRBV7-2 and TRBJ2-1, reads GAGVSQSPSNKVTEKGKDVELRCDPISGHTALYWYRQSLGQGLEFLIYFQGNSAPDKSGLPSDRFSAERTGGSVSTLTIQRTQQEDSAVYLCASSLSGYPNNEQFFGPGTRLTVL.

This clonotype turned up a few times. Here the CDR3 reads CASSQGLAGFYEQYF. The CDR3 nucleotides are TGTGCCAGCAGCCAAGGCCTAGCGGGCTTCTACGAGCAGTACTTC. J is TRBJ2-7 and V is TRBV4-2; 8 bases fit TRBD2. The CDR3 totals 15 residues. Losses at the gene ends were 1 base for V and 3 bases for J; bases not matched to a gene: 5. The V gene's germline CDR1 is LGHNA and CDR2 YNFKEQ.

The chain links TRBV7-6 to TRBJ1-3; D not resolved. The CDR3 runs to 16 residues. The germline CDR1 and CDR2 sequences are SGHVS and FNYEAQ. The V and J ends lost 1 base and 4 bases respectively, with 14 bases between them. The CDR3 coding sequence is TGTGCCAGCAGCTTAGACATTCCGCACGGAGGAAACACCATATATTTT. Residues: CASSLDIPHGGNTIYF.